This is a list of T cell receptor beta chains from one sample in a study of siplizumab effects on memory and regulatory T cells. Produced via immunoSEQ multiplex PCR; TCRdb's table is partial and in-frame only. Of 99,000 or so clones detected, roughly 94% appear once; the ten largest clones hold 1% to 1.5%. Sequencing was done on a sample of non-Treg CD4+ T cells sorted from blood. These receptors originate from a human donor in good health. CDR3s include the opening cysteine and the closing phenylalanine or tryptophan. D genes are given only for firm matches. Clone size is shown for a subset of rows, as once, few, many or a class of expanded clone.

V gene	clone size	D gene	J gene	CDR3 DNA	CDR3 protein
TRBV14	.	.	TRBJ2-7	TGTGCCAGCAGCCAAGACAGCCGTGGTTGGCGGTACTTC	CASSQDSRGWRYF
TRBV11-1	.	.	TRBJ2-7	TGTGCCAGCAGCATTTCTCCGGGGACCTACGAGCAGTACTTC	CASSISPGTYEQYF
TRBV10-2	.	.	TRBJ1-1	TGCGCCAGCAGACGGGGCCCGAACACTGAAGCTTTCTTT	CASRRGPNTEAFF
TRBV18	.	.	TRBJ2-1	TGTGCCAGCTCTATAGTCCGGGCGACGTTTGGGAGCAATGAGCAGTTCTTC	CASSIVRATFGSNEQFF
TRBV5-6	.	.	TRBJ2-7	TGTGCCAGCAGCTTACCCGGGGGCCCTCCTACGTACGAGCAGTACTTC	CASSLPGGPPTYEQYF
TRBV28	.	.	TRBJ2-7	TGTGCCAGCCAAAGACTAGCCTACGAGCAGTACTTC	CASQRLAYEQYF
TRBV5-1	.	TRBD2	TRBJ2-3	TGCGCCAGCAATTCGGTCTCGGCGAGGGAGGGCGATACGCAGTATTTT	CASNSVSAREGDTQYF
TRBV27	.	.	TRBJ2-7	TGTGCCAGTTCACAGGGATTTGGCCACGAGCAGTACTTC	CASSQGFGHEQYF
TRBV5-8	.	.	TRBJ1-1	TGTGCCAGCAGCTTAGGACAGACAATGAACACTGAAGCTTTCTTT	CASSLGQTMNTEAFF
TRBV28	once	TRBD1	TRBJ1-2	TGTGCCAGCAGATCCCAGGGGGCGCGCTATGGCTACACCTTC	CASRSQGARYGYTF
TRBV7-8	few	TRBD1	TRBJ1-6	TGTGCCAGCAGCTACCGTACAGGGGGTTATAATTCACCCCTCCACTTT	CASSYRTGGYNSPLHF
TRBV11-3	.	TRBD2	TRBJ2-3	TGTGCCAGCAGCTTTATCCCCGGACTAGCGGCCTTCACAGATACGCAGTATTTT	CASSFIPGLAAFTDTQYF
TRBV10-2	.	.	TRBJ2-1	TGCGCCAGCAACGAGATAAGGACTGGACAGCTATTCTTC	CASNEIRTGQLFF
TRBV27	.	TRBD2	TRBJ2-3	TGTGCCAGCAGTTTAGGCCTAGCGGGGGTAGATACGCAGTATTTT	CASSLGLAGVDTQYF
TRBV19	.	TRBD1	TRBJ1-2	TGTGCCAGTAGTATGGGGGCAGGGGGCGACTATGGCTACACCTTC	CASSMGAGGDYGYTF
TRBV7-9	.	TRBD2	TRBJ2-7	TGTGCCAGCAGCGTAAGCGGGGTAAGCTACGAGCAGTACTTC	CASSVSGVSYEQYF
TRBV28	.	.	TRBJ1-2	TGTGCCACTGCACCCCTGGAGTATGGCTACACCTTC	CATAPLEYGYTF
TRBV6-5	.	TRBD1	TRBJ2-7	TGTGCCAGCAGTATCCGGGACAGTTTAGACGAGCAGTACTTC	CASSIRDSLDEQYF
TRBV5-4	.	.	TRBJ2-1	TGTGCCAGCAGACTAGTAAGCTTCGGTGAGCAGTTCTTC	CASRLVSFGEQFF
TRBV19	once	.	TRBJ2-3	TGTGCCAGTAATGGCGGGATGGGGGCAGATACGCAGTATTTT	CASNGGMGADTQYF
TRBV5-1	once	.	TRBJ2-5	TGCGCCAGCAGGGCAAATCAAGAGACCCAGTACTTC	CASRANQETQYF
TRBV11-1	.	.	TRBJ1-1	TGTGCCAGCAGCTTAGAGCGGATGAACACTGAAGCTTTCTTT	CASSLERMNTEAFF
TRBV11-3	.	.	TRBJ2-3	TGTGCCAGCAGCTTGACGGGAGATACGCAGTATTTT	CASSLTGDTQYF
TRBV9	once	.	TRBJ2-1	TGTGCCAGCAGCGTAGCTACGGGGCTAGCGCCTCGCAATGAGCAGTTCTTC	CASSVATGLAPRNEQFF
TRBV9	.	TRBD1	TRBJ1-6	TGTGCCAGCAGCGTACAAACAGGGGCGAATTCACCCCTCCACTTT	CASSVQTGANSPLHF
TRBV14	.	.	TRBJ1-2	TGTGCCAGCAGCCAATTCTCCGAGGGTCACTATGGCTACACCTTC	CASSQFSEGHYGYTF
TRBV7-3	.	.	TRBJ2-1	TGTGCCAGCAGCTTAAATAGGGGGAGAGTCCCCAATGAGCAGTTCTTC	CASSLNRGRVPNEQFF
TRBV7-2	.	.	TRBJ2-3	TGTGCCAGCAGTCGTACAGATACGCAGTATTTT	CASSRTDTQYF
TRBV6-5	.	.	TRBJ1-5	TGTGCCAGCAGTTACTCGAGCCAACTAGGACAGCCCCAGCATTTT	CASSYSSQLGQPQHF
TRBV10-1	once	.	TRBJ2-3	TGCGCCAGCAGTGACCGAGGCTCAGGGCTAACAGATACGCAGTATTTT	CASSDRGSGLTDTQYF
TRBV19	.	.	TRBJ2-3	TGTGCCAGTAGTATAGGCCCAGATACGCAGTATTTT	CASSIGPDTQYF
TRBV9	.	.	TRBJ2-7	TGTGCCAGCAGCCCTCGGAGTAGCGGACCCTACGAGCAGTACTTC	CASSPRSSGPYEQYF
TRBV27	.	TRBD2	TRBJ2-1	TGTGCCAGCAGCCTAGCGGGGAGACCTTACAATGAGCAGTTCTTC	CASSLAGRPYNEQFF
TRBV5-1	once	.	TRBJ1-2	TGCGCCAGCAGCTTACCTGACGGGAGGGGTTATGGCTACACCTTC	CASSLPDGRGYGYTF
TRBV2	.	.	TRBJ1-2	TGTGCCAGCTCCAGGACGGCTAACTATGGCTACACCTTC	CASSRTANYGYTF
TRBV7-2	.	.	TRBJ2-7	TGTGCCAGCAGCTTCCACGGAACTTACGAGCAGTACTTC	CASSFHGTYEQYF
TRBV25-1	.	.	TRBJ2-1	TGTGCCAGCAGAGACCCCCGTCGGGGGCTGTTCAATGAGCAGTTCTTC	CASRDPRRGLFNEQFF
TRBV23-1	.	.	TRBJ1-2	TGCGCCAGCAGTCAATTCTCGGGTACAACCTTC	CASSQFSGTTF
TRBV6-1	once	.	TRBJ2-1	TGTGCCAGCAGCGAAACAGGGAGCTCCTACAATGAGCAGTTCTTC	CASSETGSSYNEQFF
TRBV7-7	.	.	TRBJ2-5	TGTGCCAGCAGCCCCCGGGACGGCCCATGGGAGACCCAGTACTTC	CASSPRDGPWETQYF
TRBV27	.	.	TRBJ2-2	TGTGCCAGCAGGGCCCGGTTCACGGCAGGGGAGCTGTTTTTT	CASRARFTAGELFF
TRBV18	.	.	TRBJ2-5	TGTGCCAGCTCACGGACTACATCGGTAGAGACCCAGTACTTC	CASSRTTSVETQYF
TRBV5-1	.	TRBD1	TRBJ1-1	TGCGCCAGCAGCCAAGGGGGCGCTGATGAAGCTTTCTTT	CASSQGGADEAFF
TRBV14	once	.	TRBJ2-7	TGTGCCAGCAGCCAAGATAGGCTGTTAAGCTTCAACGAGCAGTACTTC	CASSQDRLLSFNEQYF
TRBV14	.	.	TRBJ1-3	TGTGCCAGCAGCCAAGATCTAGGCACCGGCAACACCATATATTTT	CASSQDLGTGNTIYF
TRBV18	.	.	TRBJ1-3	TGTGCCAGCTCACCAGTAGACTCTGGAAACACCATATATTTT	CASSPVDSGNTIYF
TRBV7-8	.	.	TRBJ2-5	TGTGCCAGCAGCTTAGGGGGCAGTCAAGAGACCCAGTACTTC	CASSLGGSQETQYF
TRBV9	.	.	TRBJ2-7	TGTGCCAGCAGCGTACACAGCCCGTCCTACGAGCAGTACTTC	CASSVHSPSYEQYF